This passage covers 20 T cell receptor beta chains from one sample sequenced in a study of OX40 agonist ivuxolimab in advanced cancers. Repertoires were generated with immunoSEQ multiplex PCR, while TCRdb's copy carries only in-frame clones and drops some. The data show under 85,000 clones, with 91% seen just once and about 0.31% held by the top ten. The material sequenced was CD4+ or CD8+ T cells sorted from blood, taken in a trial of the OX40 agonist ivuxolimab. The receptors stem from an adult with an advanced solid tumor such as melanoma, head and neck, liver or kidney cancer.

This rearrangement joins TRBV19 to TRBJ2-7; TRBD1 aligns across 9 bases. Germline CDR1 LNHDA, CDR2 SQIVND (reference sequence). The CDR3 is made up of 14 amino acids. V was pared by 5 bases and J by 4 bases, with 6 bases of the junction left unmatched. In DNA, the CDR3 is TGTGCCAGTAGTGCAGGACAGGGGAGATACGAGCAGTACTTC. As protein: CASSAGQGRYEQYF.

The chain has TRBV9 and TRBJ2-7; no reliable D call. The CDR3 runs to 15 residues. The V gene's germline CDR1 is SGDLS and CDR2 YYNGEE. Trimming removed 5 bases from V and 7 bases from J, with 22 bases in between. As DNA, the CDR3 is TGTGCCAGCAGTATAGAATCCCTGGGCGGTTCAGAGCAGTACTTC. Translating it yields CASSIESLGGSEQYF. Combining the CDR3 with reference TRBV9 and TRBJ2-7 gives the whole variable domain DSGVTQTPKHLITATGQRVTLRCSPRSGDLSVYWYQQSLDQGLQFLIQYYNGEERAKGNILERFSAQQFPDLHSELNLSSLELGDSALYFCASSIESLGGSEQYFGPGTRLTVT.

V and J are TRBV11-3 and TRBJ2-3; 11 bases agree with TRBD2. Looked up from germline, CDR1 is SGHNT and CDR2 is YENEEA. The CDR3 covers 15 residues. V was pared by 4 bases and J by 4 bases, with 4 bases of the junction left unmatched. The CDR3 DNA sequence: TGTGCCAGCAGCTCTGGGACTAGCGGAGCAGATACGCAGTATTTT. It specifies CASSSGTSGADTQYF.

The V gene is TRBV7-3, the J gene TRBJ2-1; TRBD2 aligns across 7 bases. CDR3 size: 14 residues. V was pared by 1 base and J by 8 bases, with 5 bases of the junction left unmatched. Germline V gene data show CDR1 as SGHTA and CDR2 as FQGTGA. The CDR3: CASSLSGRLDEQFF. The CDR3, as DNA: TGTGCCAGCAGCTTAAGCGGGAGATTGGATGAGCAGTTCTTC.

The rearrangement uses TRBV5-1 and TRBJ2-5; TRBD1 matches at 8 bases. Germline-derived CDR1 and CDR2 are SGHRS and YFSETQ. With V trimmed by 0 bases and J by 5 bases, 9 bases remained unmatched. CDR3 length: 16 residues. Here the CDR3 reads CASSLVPGTGSETQYF. In DNA, the CDR3 is TGCGCCAGCAGCTTGGTTCCGGGGACAGGATCGGAGACCCAGTACTTC.

The CDR3 loop is CASSETGRNQPQHF. The CDR3 bases are TGTGCCAGCAGTGAGACAGGTCGCAATCAGCCCCAGCATTTT. The genes are TRBV2 and TRBJ1-5; D perhaps matches TRBD1 (6 bases). The V end lost 3 bases, the J end lost 2 bases, and 8 bases lay between the germline ends. From germline, CDR1 is SNHLY and CDR2 FYNNEI. This CDR3 has 14 residues.

This chain uses TRBV10-2 with TRBJ2-3; 9 bases align to TRBD1. J lost 2 bases, V lost 6 bases, and 3 bases had no gene match. Germline V gene sequence: CDR1 WSHSY, CDR2 SAAADI. There are 14 residues in the CDR3. The DNA of the CDR3 is TGCGCCAGCAGGTGGACAGGGGACACAGATACGCAGTATTTT. Its translation: CASRWTGDTDTQYF.

V is TRBV5-1 and J is TRBJ2-3, with D hard to call. This CDR3 comprises 16 residues. V gave up 0 bases and J gave up 3 bases, with 14 bases separating them. The germline V gene encodes CDR1 SGHRS and CDR2 YFSETQ. CDR3 in amino acids: CASSLDAGRPTDTQYF. The DNA of the CDR3 is TGCGCCAGCAGCTTGGATGCCGGGCGACCTACAGATACGCAGTATTTT.

V and J are TRBV11-2 and TRBJ1-5; D uncertain. The CDR3 is 13 residues long. From germline, CDR1 is SGHAT and CDR2 FQNNGV. The ends were cut back, 5 bases at V and 9 bases at J, with 14 bases in the middle. In DNA, the CDR3 is TGTGCCAGCAGCCCCACCCCTTCAACGCCCCAGCATTTT. It specifies CASSPTPSTPQHF.

The rearrangement links TRBV28 to TRBJ2-7, with D tentatively TRBD1 (6 bases). The CDR3 is 15 amino acids. Germline CDR1 reads MDHEN; CDR2 reads SYDVKM. V was cut by 6 bases and J by 3 bases, with 18 bases left in between. The CDR3 spells CASRLPGQGFYEQYF. CDR3 sequence (DNA): TGTGCCAGCAGACTTCCGGGACAAGGCTTCTACGAGCAGTACTTC.

The chain links TRBV11-3 to TRBJ2-1, with D perhaps TRBD2 (6 bases). The germline V gene has CDR1 SGHNT and CDR2 YENEEA. This CDR3 is built from 13 residues. Trimming pared 4 bases from V and 9 bases from J, leaving 13 bases between. The DNA for the CDR3 is TGTGCCAGCAGCTCCCCCCCCGGGGGTGAGCAGTTCTTC. Residues: CASSSPPGGEQFF. Full variable domain (outside the CDR3, taken from reference TRBV11-3 and TRBJ2-1): EAGVVQSPRYKIIEKKQPVAFWCNPISGHNTLYWYLQNLGQGPELLIRYENEEAVDDSQLPKDRFSAERLKGVDSTLKIQPAELGDSAVYLCASSSPPGGEQFFGPGTRLTVL.

This chain links TRBV6-5 with TRBJ1-6, with TRBD1 identical over 8 bases. The junction had 7 bases not matched to a gene; V was cut back by 0 bases and J by 9 bases. CDR1 and CDR2 (germline): MNHEY, SVGAGI. The CDR3 has 16 residues. The CDR3 spells CASSYSSGQGGSPLHF. Written as DNA, the CDR3 is TGTGCCAGCAGTTACTCAAGTGGACAGGGTGGTTCACCCCTCCACTTT.

The V gene is TRBV19, the J gene TRBJ1-5; D possibly corresponds to TRBD1 (5 bases). The germline V and J ends were trimmed by 4 bases and 0 bases, with 22 bases remaining between them. This CDR3 contains 19 residues. Germline V gene sequence: CDR1 LNHDA, CDR2 SQIVND (reference sequence). The CDR3 here is CASSTLPGRMENSNQPQHF. The CDR3 DNA reads TGTGCCAGTAGTACCCTGCCGGGACGGATGGAGAATAGCAATCAGCCCCAGCATTTT.

The chain carries TRBV11-2 and TRBJ1-6; D gene ambiguous. This CDR3 is 13 amino acids long. Germline values: CDR1 SGHAT, CDR2 FQNNGV. Trimming removed 5 bases from V and 2 bases from J, with 4 bases in between. The CDR3 region has the DNA TGTGCCAGCAGCAACGCCTATAATTCACCCCTCCACTTT. This gives the protein CASSNAYNSPLHF.

The genes are TRBV28 and TRBJ2-7, with 8 bases that match TRBD1. Per the germline V gene, CDR1 is MDHEN and CDR2 is SYDVKM. The trim removed 3 bases at V and 4 bases at J, leaving 11 bases unmatched. The CDR3 contains 16 residues. CDR3 DNA sequence: TGTGCCAGCAGTTTCTCAGGGGGCGCCGTGAAGTACGAGCAGTACTTC. Its protein is CASSFSGGAVKYEQYF.

V usage is TRBV19 and J usage is TRBJ1-2; no reliable D call. Per germline, CDR1 LNHDA and CDR2 SQIVND (reference sequence). With 7 bases removed from V and 0 bases from J, the gap between germline ends came to 15 bases. CDR3 length: 15 residues. The CDR3 loop is CASTLGRSTNYGYTF. CDR3 DNA: TGTGCCAGTACCCTGGGGAGATCTACTAACTATGGCTACACCTTC.

V and J are TRBV27 and TRBJ2-6; no clear D. The germline V and J ends were trimmed by 6 bases and 0 bases, with 12 bases remaining between them. Germline CDR1 is MNHEY and CDR2 is SMNVEV (reference sequence). The CDR3 loop spans 16 amino acids. CDR3 sequence reads: CASSHRLTSGANVLTF. The CDR3, as DNA: TGTGCCAGCAGCCACCGATTGACCTCTGGGGCCAACGTCCTGACTTTC.

The rearrangement links TRBV29-1 to TRBJ1-5, with TRBD1 matching 8 bases. The CDR3 consists of 12 residues. Germline CDR1 and CDR2: SQVTM and ANQGSEA. J gave up 6 bases and V 7 bases, and 5 bases lay outside the gene matches. The CDR3 DNA sequence: TGCAGCGCCAGGGGGCTTGGTCAGCCCCAGCATTTT. It translates to CSARGLGQPQHF.

J is TRBJ2-3 and V is TRBV6-4, with 10 bases that match TRBD2. Trimming took 6 bases from V and 2 from J; bases not matched to a gene: 8. This CDR3 is built from 16 residues. CDR1 and CDR2 from the germline V gene are MRHNA and SNTAGT. CDR3 in DNA: TGTGCCAGCAGCGAACTAGCGGGGAGTTCCACAGATACGCAGTATTTT. Its translation is CASSELAGSSTDTQYF.

The chain links TRBV6-1 to TRBJ2-7; TRBD2 is a possible D gene (6 bases). V was cut by 8 bases and J by 3 bases, with 14 bases left in between. This CDR3 has 13 residues. The germline V gene encodes CDR1 MNHNS and CDR2 SASEGT. The CDR3, as DNA: TGTGCCAGCCTAGGGCTAGCGAACTACGAGCAGTACTTC. Translating it yields CASLGLANYEQYF.